These 14 T cell receptor beta chains were sequenced from one sample in a study of cytomegalovirus exposure and HLA in healthy donors. Vbeta (60) and Jbeta (13) primers were used in the PCR. Sequencing was performed with immunoSEQ multiplex PCR; in TCRdb, only in-frame clones are kept and a portion is missing. Of some 190,000 clones listed, 77% are singletons. The specimen sequenced was PBMCs. These receptor sequences come from a man younger than 35 in good health and CMV-seronegative.

The chain has TRBV14 and TRBJ1-4, with a possible D match to TRBD1 (5 bases). The V end lost 1 base, the J end lost 5 bases, and 11 bases lay between the germline ends. Germline-derived CDR1 and CDR2 are SGHDN and FVKESK. The CDR3 contains 15 residues. The chain's CDR3 is CASSQVLGPNEKLFF. CDR3 coding DNA: TGTGCCAGCAGCCAAGTATTGGGGCCCAATGAAAAACTGTTTTTT.

V gene TRBV21-1 combines with J gene TRBJ2-3; TRBD2 is taken as the D call from the table, unchecked against the DNA. TRBV21-1 counts as a pseudogene. The CDR3 runs 18 residues. CDR3 sequence: CASSQGTSGGASTDTQYF. In DNA, the CDR3 is TGTGCCAGCAGCCAAGGGACTAGCGGGGGGGCTAGCACAGATACGCAGTATTTT.

This chain uses TRBV18 with TRBJ1-3; D is perhaps TRBD1 (5 bases). Trimming shortened V by 5 bases and J by 0 bases, and 14 bases separated the two germline ends. The CDR3 totals 16 residues. The germline CDR1 and CDR2 sequences are KGHSH and LQKENI. CDR3 in amino acids: CASSDSRDYSGNTIYF. The CDR3 DNA sequence: TGTGCCAGCTCAGATAGCAGGGATTACTCTGGAAACACCATATATTTT. Variable domain in full (rest from reference TRBV18 and TRBJ1-3): NAGVMQNPRHLVRRRGQEARLRCSPMKGHSHVYWYRQLPEEGLKFMVYLQKENIIDESGMPKERFSAEFPKEGPSILRIQQVVRGDSAAYFCASSDSRDYSGNTIYFGEGSWLTVV.

The chain couples TRBV11-2 to TRBJ1-1; TRBD1 aligns across 10 bases. The V gene end was trimmed by 3 bases and the J gene end by 1 base; junction bases not matched to a gene: 5. Germline CDR1 reads SGHAT; CDR2 reads FQNNGV. The CDR3 is 16 residues long. The CDR3 region is CASSFTTGGPNTEAFF. The CDR3 DNA reads as TGTGCCAGCAGCTTTACGACAGGGGGCCCGAACACTGAAGCTTTCTTT.

The chain carries TRBV7-6 and TRBJ2-7; TRBD2 might be the D (5 bases). Germline V gives CDR1 SGHVS, CDR2 FNYEAQ. The CDR3 length is 15 residues. The ends were cut back, 1 base at V and 5 bases at J, with 15 bases in the middle. DNA for the CDR3: TGTGCCAGCAGCTTAGAGTTGGACTCCCGTCACGAGCAGTACTTC. This translates into CASSLELDSRHEQYF.

This chain links TRBV30 with TRBJ2-3; no definite D call. The CDR3 loop spans 16 amino acids. Looked up from germline, CDR1 is GTSNPN and CDR2 is SVGIG (reference sequence). V lost 3 bases to trimming and J lost 2 bases, with 18 bases between them. CDR3 amino acids: CAWSPTASPITDTQYF. The CDR3, as DNA: TGTGCCTGGAGCCCCACCGCTTCGCCTATCACAGATACGCAGTATTTT.

V and J are TRBV7-9 and TRBJ1-2; 7 positions agree with TRBD1. This CDR3 has 15 amino acids. CDR1 and CDR2 from the germline V gene are SEHNR and FQNEAQ (reference sequence). V trimming: 5 bases; J trimming: 4 bases; junction bases outside the gene matches: 10. As DNA, the CDR3 is TGTGCCAGCAGCCCATTGACAGGGTCCCTCTATGGCTACACCTTC. Amino acids: CASSPLTGSLYGYTF.

The V gene is TRBV27, the J gene TRBJ1-2; D ambiguous. Trimming removed 5 bases from V and 2 bases from J, with 18 bases in between. The germline V gene encodes CDR1 MNHEY and CDR2 SMNVEV (reference sequence). The length of the CDR3 is 16 residues. The DNA for the CDR3 is TGTGCCAGCAGTCCGCACGGTGAGACTGAGAACTATGGCTACACCTTC. Its translation: CASSPHGETENYGYTF.

The CDR3 DNA reads as TGTGCCAGCAGTGGGCCTCTGGCGGGGGGATCCTACGAGCAGTACTTC. Translated, it gives CASSGPLAGGSYEQYF. V usage is TRBV6-1 and J usage is TRBJ2-7; 8 nucleotides match TRBD2. Germline V lookup: CDR1 MNHNS, CDR2 SASEGT. Germline trimming cut 4 bases from V and 1 base from J; bases unmatched to any gene: 9. There are 16 residues in the CDR3.

V is TRBV6-4 and J is TRBJ2-3; possibly TRBD2 for D (6 bases). V gave up 3 bases and J gave up 1 base, with 11 bases separating them. CDR3 length: 15 amino acids. Germline-derived CDR1 and CDR2 are MRHNA and SNTAGT. CDR3 amino acids: CASSEGASGTDTQYF. The CDR3 DNA reads TGTGCCAGCAGTGAGGGAGCTAGCGGCACAGATACGCAGTATTTT.

This sequence joins TRBV2 and TRBJ2-5; 7 nucleotides match TRBD1. CDR3 size: 13 residues. From germline, CDR1 is SNHLY and CDR2 FYNNEI. The V segment lost 6 bases and the J segment 4 bases; nucleotides outside the gene matches: 5. Here the CDR3 reads CASSVDRAETQYF. In DNA, the CDR3 is TGTGCCAGCAGCGTAGACAGGGCAGAGACCCAGTACTTC.

This clone came up a few times. This chain joins TRBV4-3 and TRBJ2-5; TRBD2 might be the D (6 bases). The end of the DNA aligns better with TRBJ2-7, so the J call may be wrong. Looked up from germline, CDR1 is LGHNA and CDR2 is YSLEER. The CDR3 length is 16 residues. The CDR3 sequence is CASSPQVGRGFYEQYF. The DNA of the CDR3 is TGCGCCAGCAGCCCACAGGTGGGACGGGGGTTCTACGAGCAGTACTTC.

The gene calls are TRBV5-1 and TRBJ2-3; the match to TRBD2 covers 8 bases. The CDR3 runs to 18 residues. V dropped 6 bases and J dropped 1; count of bases not matched to a gene: 16. Germline loops: CDR1 SGHRS, CDR2 YFSETQ. CDR3 sequence: CASINGAGDRGGTDTQYF. CDR3 DNA sequence: TGCGCCAGCATCAACGGAGCGGGGGACCGCGGAGGCACAGATACGCAGTATTTT.

DNA for the CDR3: TGTGCCAGTAGTGTCCCTCATACAGGGATGAACTATGGCTACACCTTC. It encodes CASSVPHTGMNYGYTF. The gene calls are TRBV19 and TRBJ1-2; D perhaps matches TRBD1 (6 bases). Trimming cost V 5 bases and J 2 bases, with 18 bases left between them. Germline values: CDR1 LNHDA, CDR2 SQIVND (reference sequence). The CDR3 is 16 amino acids.